Sequencing of this TCR beta chain was carried out in a study of vaccination effects on CD4 cells after COVID-19. Study information: It was a median of 72 days after the second dose that post-vaccine samples were obtained.

Pools of viral peptides were used by the ViraFEST assay to expand antigen-specific CD4+ T cells ahead of sequencing. Following culture for approximately 11 days, CD4+ T cells were isolated. Vaccine administered to participants consisted of two doses of either BNT162b2 or mRNA-1273. On this clone: As yet, its antigen is unknown.

V gave up 10 bases and J gave up 0 bases, with 10 bases separating them. There are 13 residues in the CDR3. CDR1 MNHEY and CDR2 SVGAGI come from the germline V gene. Assay used: immunoSEQ multiplex PCR; TCRdb lists only in-frame clones, some missing. The table includes around 32,000 clones, over 55% detected once. The input for sequencing was CD4+ T cells from PBMCs cultured with SARS-CoV-2 spike peptides, taken after COVID-19 vaccination. The clonotype comes from a human donor who received a COVID-19 vaccine. J is TRBJ1-3 and V is TRBV6-5; perhaps TRBD1 as D (5 bases). CDR3 coding DNA: TGTGCCACACAGGAGAGCTCTGGAAACACCATATATTTT. Its translation: CATQESSGNTIYF.